The following is a T cell receptor beta chain sequence with its context. This entry is derived from a study of control samples from healthy donors and cancer patients. The V and J ends lost 1 base and 3 bases respectively, with 7 bases between them. Germline CDR1 and CDR2: KGHSH and LQKENI. The CDR3 runs 14 residues. Profiled with immunoSEQ multiplex PCR; TCRdb holds only in-frame clones, not every one. This repertoire shows approximately 10,000 clones, roughly 88% found once; its top ten account for about a fifth. The chain couples TRBV18 to TRBJ2-1; weak D call: TRBD2 (6 bases). Sequencing input: PBMCs. This receptor was taken from a man aged 55 to 70 with colorectal cancer. CDR3 sequence (DNA): TGTGCCAGCTCACCACGAGCGGGCTACAATGAGCAGTTCTTC. The encoded protein is CASSPRAGYNEQFF.